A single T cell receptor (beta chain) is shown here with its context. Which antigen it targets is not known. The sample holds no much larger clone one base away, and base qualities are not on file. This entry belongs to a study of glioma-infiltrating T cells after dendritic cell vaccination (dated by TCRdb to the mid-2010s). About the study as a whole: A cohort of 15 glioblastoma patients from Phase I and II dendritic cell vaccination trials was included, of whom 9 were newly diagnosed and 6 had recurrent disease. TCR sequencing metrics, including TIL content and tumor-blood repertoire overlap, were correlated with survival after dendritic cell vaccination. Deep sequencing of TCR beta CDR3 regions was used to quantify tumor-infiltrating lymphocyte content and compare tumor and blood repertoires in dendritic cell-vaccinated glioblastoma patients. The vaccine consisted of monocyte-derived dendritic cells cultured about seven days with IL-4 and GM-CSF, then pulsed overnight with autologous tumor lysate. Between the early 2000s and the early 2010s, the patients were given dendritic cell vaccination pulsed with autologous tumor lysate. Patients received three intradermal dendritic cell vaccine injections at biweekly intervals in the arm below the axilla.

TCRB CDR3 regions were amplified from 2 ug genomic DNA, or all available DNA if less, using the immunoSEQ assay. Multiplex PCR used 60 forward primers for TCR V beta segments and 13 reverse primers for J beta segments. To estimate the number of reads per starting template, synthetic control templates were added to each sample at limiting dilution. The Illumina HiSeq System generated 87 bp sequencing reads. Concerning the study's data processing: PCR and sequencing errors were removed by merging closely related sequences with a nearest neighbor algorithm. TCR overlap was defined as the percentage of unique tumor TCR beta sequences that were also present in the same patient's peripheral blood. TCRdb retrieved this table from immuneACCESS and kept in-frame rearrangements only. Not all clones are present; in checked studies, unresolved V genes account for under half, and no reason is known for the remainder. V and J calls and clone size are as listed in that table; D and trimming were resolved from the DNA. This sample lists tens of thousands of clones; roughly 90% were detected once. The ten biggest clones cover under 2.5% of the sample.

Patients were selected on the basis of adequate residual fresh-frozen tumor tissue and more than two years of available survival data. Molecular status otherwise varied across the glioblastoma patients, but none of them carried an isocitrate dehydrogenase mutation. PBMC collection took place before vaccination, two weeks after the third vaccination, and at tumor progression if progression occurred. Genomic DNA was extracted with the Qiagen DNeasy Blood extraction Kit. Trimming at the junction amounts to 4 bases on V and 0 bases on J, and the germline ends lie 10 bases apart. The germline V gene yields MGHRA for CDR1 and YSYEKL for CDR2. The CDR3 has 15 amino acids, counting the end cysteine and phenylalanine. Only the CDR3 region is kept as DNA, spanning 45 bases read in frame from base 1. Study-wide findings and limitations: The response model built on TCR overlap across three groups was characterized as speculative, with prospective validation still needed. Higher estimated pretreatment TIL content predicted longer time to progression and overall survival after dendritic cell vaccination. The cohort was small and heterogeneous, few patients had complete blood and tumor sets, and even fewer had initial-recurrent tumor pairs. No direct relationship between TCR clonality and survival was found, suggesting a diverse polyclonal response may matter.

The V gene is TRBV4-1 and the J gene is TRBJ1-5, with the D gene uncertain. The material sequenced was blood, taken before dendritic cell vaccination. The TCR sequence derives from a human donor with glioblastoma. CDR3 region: CASSPHPGSNQPQHF. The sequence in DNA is TGCGCCAGCAGCCCCCACCCCGGTAGCAATCAGCCCCAGCATTTT.